The T cell receptor beta chain described here comes from a study of CD8 T cells in Susac syndrome. From blood CD8+ and CD4+ T cells, the TCR beta chain was sequenced. Both CD4+ and CD8+ T cells were negatively isolated, and TEMRA cells underwent FACS enrichment. Concerning this clonotype itself: The antigen is unknown.

General observations from the study: The study's TCR sequencing and HLA analysis covered a relatively small number of individuals, and the study acknowledged this.

CDR1 and CDR2 from the germline V gene are KGHSH and LQKENI. The length of the CDR3 is 14 residues. V was shortened by 3 bases and J by 2 bases, with 10 bases between the two germline ends. Random hexamers served to reverse transcribe roughly 0.5 to 1 ug RNA. The method of amplification for TCR beta CDR3 was immunoSEQ multiplex PCR, covering 54 Vbeta and 13 Jbeta. MiXCR, applied by TCRdb to the immunoSEQ multiplex PCR reads, yields one record per CDR3 protein. The sample includes a few hundred thousand distinct CDR3 sequences, about 95% of them seen just once. Sequencing input: CD4+ T cells from PBMCs. The clonotype comes from a human donor with multiple sclerosis. The chain is built from TRBV18 and TRBJ2-5; perhaps D is TRBD1 or TRBD2 (5 bases each). This CDR3 reads CASSPGPTQETQYF. CDR3 bases: TGTGCCAGCTCACCGGGACCGACTCAAGAGACCCAGTACTTC.